Sequencing of this T cell receptor beta chain was carried out in a study of blood T cell repertoires in COVID-19. Study-wide context: Acute and convalescent COVID-19 specimens originated in the United States, Italy and Spain.

The germline V gene encodes CDR1 LGHDT and CDR2 YNNKEL (reference sequence). V was cut by 3 bases and J by 4 bases, with 15 bases left in between. This CDR3 has 15 residues. TCRdb keeps only in-frame clones here, not all; method: immunoSEQ multiplex PCR. The repertoire holds 110,000 to 150,000 clones, around 82% seen once, with roughly 5.6% in the top ten. In Cohort 3, a recovered donor had either two negative PCRs, clearance, or symptom resolution. The clonotype was recovered from a woman aged 50 to 60 who had recovered from COVID-19. Sequenced sample: PBMCs or T cells enriched from blood (not recorded which). V and J are TRBV3-1 (or the pseudogene TRBV3-2) and TRBJ1-1; tentatively, D is TRBD1 (5 bases). CDR3 sequence reads: CASSHLQVSGTEAFF. CDR3 coding DNA: TGTGCCAGCAGCCACCTACAGGTGTCGGGCACTGAAGCTTTCTTT.